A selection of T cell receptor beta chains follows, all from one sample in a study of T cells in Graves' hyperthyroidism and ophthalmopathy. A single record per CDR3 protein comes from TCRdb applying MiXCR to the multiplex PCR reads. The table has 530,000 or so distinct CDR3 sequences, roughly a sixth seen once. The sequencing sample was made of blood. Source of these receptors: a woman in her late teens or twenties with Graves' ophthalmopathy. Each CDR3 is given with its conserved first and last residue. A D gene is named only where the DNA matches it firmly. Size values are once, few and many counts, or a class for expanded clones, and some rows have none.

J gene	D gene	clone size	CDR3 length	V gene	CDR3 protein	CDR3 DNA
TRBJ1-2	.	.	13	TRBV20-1	CSAGDGSHYGYTF	TGCAGTGCTGGGGACGGGAGTCACTATGGCTACACCTTC
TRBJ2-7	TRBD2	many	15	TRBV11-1	CASSLVGGSYYEQYF	TGTGCCAGCAGCTTAGTCGGGGGGTCCTACTACGAGCAGTACTTC
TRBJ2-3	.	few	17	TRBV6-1	CASSYAFQGSSTDTQYF	TGTGCCAGCAGTTACGCCTTCCAGGGCTCGAGCACAGATACGCAGTATTTT
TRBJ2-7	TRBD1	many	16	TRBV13	CASTPYGDRGTYEQYF	TGTGCCAGCACTCCTTATGGGGACAGGGGCACCTACGAGCAGTACTTC
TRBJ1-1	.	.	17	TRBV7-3	CASSPLGWGGVNTEAFF	TGTGCCAGCAGCCCCCTCGGGTGGGGGGGCGTGAACACTGAAGCTTTCTTT
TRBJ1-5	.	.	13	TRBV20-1	CSATGQPNQPQHF	TGCAGTGCTACAGGACAGCCCAATCAGCCCCAGCATTTT
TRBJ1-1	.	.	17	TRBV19	CASSISGIGEGRPEAFF	TGTGCCAGTAGTATATCCGGGATAGGGGAGGGTCGGCCTGAAGCTTTCTTT
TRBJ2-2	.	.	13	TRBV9	CASSAGGPGELFF	TGTGCCAGCAGCGCCGGGGGCCCCGGGGAGCTGTTTTTT
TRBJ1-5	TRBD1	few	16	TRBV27	CASSLGQGGGNQPQHF	TGTGCCAGCAGTTTAGGACAGGGGGGAGGCAATCAGCCCCAGCATTTT
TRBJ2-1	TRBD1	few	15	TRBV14	CASSQDRGLRNEQFF	TGTGCCAGCAGCCAAGACAGGGGGCTGAGGAATGAGCAGTTCTTC
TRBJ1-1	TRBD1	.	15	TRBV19	CASSISTGGNTEAFF	TGTGCCAGTAGTATCTCGACAGGGGGGAACACTGAAGCTTTCTTT
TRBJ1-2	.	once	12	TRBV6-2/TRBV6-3	CASSYGRGGYTF	TGTGCCAGCAGTTACGGCAGGGGTGGCTACACCTTC
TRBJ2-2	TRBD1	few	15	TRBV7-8	CASSLRTGRGGELFF	TGTGCCAGCAGCTTAAGGACAGGGCGGGGCGGGGAGCTGTTTTTT
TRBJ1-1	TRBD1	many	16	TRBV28	CASSLATGATNTEAFF	TGTGCCAGCAGCCTTGCGACAGGGGCCACGAACACTGAAGCTTTCTTT
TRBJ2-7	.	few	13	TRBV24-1	CATSDLGGHEQYF	TGTGCCACCAGTGATCTTGGGGGCCACGAGCAGTACTTC
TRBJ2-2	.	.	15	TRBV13	CASSLLGAGTGELFF	TGTGCCAGCAGCTTACTGGGGGCGGGCACCGGGGAGCTGTTTTTT
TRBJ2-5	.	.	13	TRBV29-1	CSVRMGLQETQYF	TGCAGCGTTCGAATGGGGCTCCAAGAGACCCAGTACTTC
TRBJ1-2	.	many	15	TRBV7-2	CASSLLGQGGDGYTF	TGTGCCAGCAGCTTACTGGGGCAGGGAGGGGATGGCTACACCTTC
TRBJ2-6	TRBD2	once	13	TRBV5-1	CASRAGGANVLTF	TGCGCCAGCAGAGCGGGGGGGGCCAACGTCCTGACTTTC
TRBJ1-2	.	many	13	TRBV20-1	CSARQPANYGYTF	TGCAGTGCTAGACAGCCGGCAAACTATGGCTACACCTTC
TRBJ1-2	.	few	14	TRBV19	CASTSEGGSYGYTF	TGTGCCAGTACGTCCGAGGGAGGGAGTTACGGCTACACCTTC
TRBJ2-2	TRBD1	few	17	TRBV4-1	CASSQEWTGGYTGELFF	TGCGCCAGCAGCCAAGAGTGGACAGGGGGCTACACCGGGGAGCTGTTTTTT
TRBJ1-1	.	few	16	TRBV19	CASSIDLEQKNTEAFF	TGTGCCAGTAGTATAGATCTGGAACAGAAGAACACTGAAGCTTTCTTT
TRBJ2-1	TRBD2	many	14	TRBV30	CAWNSGRRQDEQFF	TGTGCCTGGAACAGCGGGAGAAGACAAGATGAGCAGTTCTTC
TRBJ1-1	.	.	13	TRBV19	CASSIHDTTEAFF	TGTGCCAGTAGTATACACGACACTACTGAAGCTTTCTTT
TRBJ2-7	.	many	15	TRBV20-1	CSARDRNRDTYEQYF	TGCAGTGCTAGAGATCGTAACAGGGACACCTACGAGCAGTACTTC
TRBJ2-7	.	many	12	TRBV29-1	CSVDVEPYEQYF	TGCAGCGTTGATGTGGAACCCTACGAGCAGTACTTC
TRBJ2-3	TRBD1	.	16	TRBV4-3	CASSQGLPGGADTQYF	TGCGCCAGCAGCCAAGGCCTGCCAGGGGGAGCAGATACGCAGTATTTT
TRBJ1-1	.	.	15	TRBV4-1	CASSQDPGATTEAFF	TGCGCCAGCAGCCAAGATCCAGGGGCGACCACTGAAGCTTTCTTT
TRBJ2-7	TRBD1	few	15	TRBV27	CASRRGGEVSYEQYF	TGTGCCAGCAGGCGAGGGGGCGAAGTTTCCTACGAGCAGTACTTC
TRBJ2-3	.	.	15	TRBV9	CASSTNGGRADTQYF	TGTGCCAGCAGCACAAATGGGGGTAGGGCAGATACGCAGTATTTT
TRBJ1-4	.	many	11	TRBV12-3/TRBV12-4	CASSFGEKLFF	TGTGCCAGCAGTTTCGGTGAAAAACTGTTTTTT
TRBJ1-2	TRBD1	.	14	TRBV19	CASRGTGEGIGYTF	TGTGCCAGTAGGGGGACAGGGGAAGGAATTGGCTACACCTTC
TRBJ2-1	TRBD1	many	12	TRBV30	CAWTDRGYEQFF	TGTGCCTGGACGGACAGGGGATACGAGCAGTTCTTC
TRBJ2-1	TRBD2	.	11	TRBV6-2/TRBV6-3	CASSSSGQQFF	TGTGCCAGCAGTTCTAGCGGCCAGCAGTTCTTC
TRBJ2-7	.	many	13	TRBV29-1	CSVLEGLSYEQYF	TGCAGCGTTCTTGAGGGTCTTTCCTACGAGCAGTACTTC
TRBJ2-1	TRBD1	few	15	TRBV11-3	CASSLGQGKYNEQFF	TGTGCCAGCAGCTTGGGACAGGGGAAATACAATGAGCAGTTCTTC
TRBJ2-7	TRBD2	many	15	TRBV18	CASSNHSGGGYEQYF	TGTGCCAGCTCAAACCACTCTGGCGGGGGTTACGAGCAGTACTTC
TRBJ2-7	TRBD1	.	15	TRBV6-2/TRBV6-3	CVSRNPGQGSYEQYF	TGTGTCAGCAGGAACCCGGGACAGGGCTCCTACGAGCAGTACTTC
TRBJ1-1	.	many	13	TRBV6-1	CASRGGLDTEAFF	TGTGCCAGCAGGGGGGGTTTGGACACTGAAGCTTTCTTT
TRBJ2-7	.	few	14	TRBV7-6	CASSPPRESYEQYF	TGTGCCAGCAGTCCTCCCAGGGAATCCTACGAGCAGTACTTC
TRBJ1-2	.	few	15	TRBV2	CASSERGQGRSGYTF	TGTGCCAGCAGTGAACGAGGTCAGGGGAGAAGTGGCTACACCTTC
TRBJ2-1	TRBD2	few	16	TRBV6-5	CASSYSLAGAYNEQFF	TGTGCCAGCAGTTACTCCCTAGCGGGAGCATACAATGAGCAGTTCTTC
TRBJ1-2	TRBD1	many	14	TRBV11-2	CASSLVATGEGYTF	TGTGCCAGCAGCTTAGTGGCGACAGGGGAAGGCTACACCTTC
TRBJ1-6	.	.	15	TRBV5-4	CASSLEQGHNSPLHF	TGTGCCAGCAGCTTGGAACAGGGACATAATTCACCCCTCCACTTT
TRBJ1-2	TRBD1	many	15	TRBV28	CASSLPGQIHYGYTF	TGTGCCAGCAGTTTACCGGGACAGATTCACTATGGCTACACCTTC
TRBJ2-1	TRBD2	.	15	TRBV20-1	CSARRGGRDDNEQFF	TGCAGTGCCCGGAGAGGCGGGAGGGACGACAATGAGCAGTTCTTC
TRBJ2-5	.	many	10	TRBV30	CAWGSETQYF	TGTGCCTGGGGCTCAGAGACCCAGTACTTC
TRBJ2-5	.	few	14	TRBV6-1	CASKPGGGQETQYF	TGTGCCAGCAAGCCTGGGGGCGGACAAGAGACCCAGTACTTC
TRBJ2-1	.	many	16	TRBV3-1	CASSQEVPAGHNEQFF	TGTGCCAGCAGCCAAGAAGTGCCCGCGGGACACAATGAGCAGTTCTTC
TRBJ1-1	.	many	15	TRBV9	CASSVAADRNTEAFF	TGTGCCAGCAGCGTAGCTGCGGACAGGAACACTGAAGCTTTCTTT
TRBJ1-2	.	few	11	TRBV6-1	CASSPSGGNTF	TGTGCCAGCAGTCCATCCGGTGGCAACACCTTC
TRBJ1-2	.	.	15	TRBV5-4	CAGSPQTEVQYGYTF	TGTGCCGGCAGCCCGCAGACTGAAGTCCAGTATGGCTACACCTTC
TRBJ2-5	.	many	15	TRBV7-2	CASSLAGGTRETQYF	TGTGCCAGCAGCTTAGCGGGCGGCACCCGGGAGACCCAGTACTTC
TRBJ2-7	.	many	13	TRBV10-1	CASSESGSYEQYF	TGCGCCAGCAGTGAGTCAGGCTCCTACGAGCAGTACTTC